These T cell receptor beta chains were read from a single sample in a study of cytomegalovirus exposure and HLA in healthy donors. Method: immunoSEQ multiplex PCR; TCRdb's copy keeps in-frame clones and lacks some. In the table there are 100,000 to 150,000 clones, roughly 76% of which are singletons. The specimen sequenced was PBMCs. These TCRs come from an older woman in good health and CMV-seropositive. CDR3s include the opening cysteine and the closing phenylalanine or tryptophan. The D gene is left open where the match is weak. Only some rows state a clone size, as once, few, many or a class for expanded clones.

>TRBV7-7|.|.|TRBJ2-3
CASGPSADTQYF
TGTGCTAGCGGTCCTAGTGCAGATACGCAGTATTTT
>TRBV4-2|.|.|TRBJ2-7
CASSQPGTDVSEQYF
TGTGCCAGCAGCCAACCCGGGACTGACGTCTCCGAGCAGTACTTC
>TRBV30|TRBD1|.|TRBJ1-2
CAWSLTGGAKNGYTF
TGTGCCTGGAGTTTGACAGGGGGCGCGAAAAATGGCTACACCTTC
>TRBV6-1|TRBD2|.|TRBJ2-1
CASSEPGLAANEQFF
TGTGCCAGCAGCGAACCGGGACTAGCGGCCAATGAGCAGTTCTTC
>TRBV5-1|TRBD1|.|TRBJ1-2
CASSPTGTAYGYTF
TGCGCCAGCAGCCCAACCGGGACAGCCTATGGCTACACCTTC
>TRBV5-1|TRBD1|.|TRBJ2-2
CASSFGTGGTGELFF
TGCGCCAGCAGCTTCGGGACAGGGGGCACCGGGGAGCTGTTTTTT
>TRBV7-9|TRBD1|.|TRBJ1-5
CASSLQGIGSNQPQHF
TGTGCCAGCAGCCTACAGGGGATTGGGAGCAATCAGCCCCAGCATTTT
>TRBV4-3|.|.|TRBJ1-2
CASSQVRPLTGTNYGYTF
TGCGCCAGCAGCCAAGTTCGACCCTTGACAGGTACCAACTATGGCTACACCTTC
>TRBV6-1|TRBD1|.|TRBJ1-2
CASSDPAHRGTYGYTF
TGTGCCAGCAGTGACCCCGCTCACAGGGGGACCTATGGCTACACCTTC
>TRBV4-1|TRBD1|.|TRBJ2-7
CASSHATGTGGAEQYF
TGCGCCAGCAGCCACGCAACCGGGACAGGGGGCGCCGAGCAGTACTTC
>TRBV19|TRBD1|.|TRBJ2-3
CASSSQGQPSTDTQYF
TGTGCCAGTAGTAGCCAGGGACAGCCTAGCACAGATACGCAGTATTTT
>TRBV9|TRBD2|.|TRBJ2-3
CASRPAGGEADTQYF
TGTGCCAGCAGGCCGGCGGGGGGGGAGGCAGATACGCAGTATTTT
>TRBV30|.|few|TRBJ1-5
CAWTRGGNQPQHF
TGTGCCTGGACCAGGGGAGGCAATCAGCCCCAGCATTTT
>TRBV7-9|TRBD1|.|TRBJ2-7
CASSADRVVHEQYF
TGTGCCAGCAGCGCGGACAGGGTGGTCCACGAGCAGTACTTC
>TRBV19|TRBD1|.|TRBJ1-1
CASRDLGQGNTEAFF
TGTGCCAGTAGGGACTTGGGACAGGGGAACACTGAAGCTTTCTTT
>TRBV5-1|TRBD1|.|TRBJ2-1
CASSLAGGRNEQFF
TGCGCCAGCAGCTTGGCAGGGGGAAGGAATGAGCAGTTCTTC
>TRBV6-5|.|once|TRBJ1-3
CASSTTVTGNTIYF
TGTGCCAGCAGTACCACAGTTACTGGAAACACCATATATTTT
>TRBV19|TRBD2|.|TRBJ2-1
CASSMTSGHSSYNEQFF
TGTGCCAGTAGTATGACTAGCGGACACAGCTCCTACAATGAGCAGTTCTTC
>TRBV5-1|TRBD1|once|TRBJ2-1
CASRSGDRDYNEQFF
TGCGCCAGCCGTTCTGGGGACAGGGATTACAATGAGCAGTTCTTC
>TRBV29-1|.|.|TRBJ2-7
CSVVSRLYEQYF
TGCAGCGTTGTCAGCAGACTCTACGAGCAGTACTTC